This entry lists 29 T cell receptor beta chains sequenced from one sample in a study of T cell responses to AZD1222 COVID-19 vaccine. Assay used: immunoSEQ multiplex PCR; TCRdb lists only in-frame clones, some missing. The sample carries roughly 120,000 clones, roughly 90% recorded once. Sample: peripheral blood, taken 28 days after the second AZD1222 dose. These receptors were obtained from an adult who received the AZD1222 COVID-19 vaccine.

The chain recombines TRBV7-9 with TRBJ2-5; no clear D. The CDR3 loop spans 13 amino acids. Per the germline V gene, CDR1 is SEHNR and CDR2 is FQNEAQ (reference sequence). V was pared by 1 base and J by 2 bases, with 5 bases between. The CDR3 region is CASSLGTQETQYF. DNA for the CDR3: TGTGCCAGCAGCTTAGGGACGCAAGAGACCCAGTACTTC.

In this sample, this clone turned up once. The CDR3 bases are TGTGCCAGCAGTGAGGGGGGGGAAGGAGGTGAAAAACTGTTTTTT. Its protein product is CASSEGGEGGEKLFF. The J gene is TRBJ1-4, the V gene TRBV2, with TRBD1 as a possible D gene (5 bases). Trimming removed 3 bases at V and 7 bases at J, with 15 bases between. This CDR3 has 15 residues. Germline V CDR1 and CDR2: SNHLY, FYNNEI.

This chain links TRBV7-9 with TRBJ1-1; 7 bases map to TRBD1. The germline gives CDR1 SEHNR, CDR2 FQNEAQ (reference sequence). Trimming removed 7 bases from V and 6 bases from J; junction bases left unmatched: 8. This CDR3 region has 13 residues. The chain's CDR3 is CASTAQGGAEAFF. CDR3 nucleotide sequence: TGTGCCAGCACCGCTCAGGGGGGAGCTGAAGCTTTCTTT.

This rearrangement joins TRBV4-2 to TRBJ2-7; no clear D. The CDR3 length is 16 residues. Germline V gene data show CDR1 as LGHNA and CDR2 as YNFKEQ. Trimming pared 1 base from V and 2 bases from J, leaving 15 bases between. The CDR3 region is CASSQGVSGLTYEQYF. The DNA of the CDR3 is TGTGCCAGCAGCCAAGGTGTGTCTGGCCTGACCTACGAGCAGTACTTC.

This chain links TRBV3-1 (or the pseudogene TRBV3-2) with TRBJ1-3; 10 bases are shared with TRBD1. The V segment lost 2 bases and the J segment 3 bases; nucleotides outside the gene matches: 7. CDR1 and CDR2 from the germline V gene are LGHDT and YNNKEL (reference sequence). The CDR3 sequence is 17 residues long. The CDR3 reads CASSQLGQGVFGNTIYF. The DNA of the CDR3 is TGTGCCAGCAGCCAACTCGGACAGGGGGTGTTTGGAAACACCATATATTTT.

The chain is built from TRBV5-6 and TRBJ2-7; 8 bases fit TRBD1. V dropped 2 bases and J dropped 3; count of bases not matched to a gene: 4. Germline lookup yields CDR1 SGHDT and CDR2 YYEEEE. This CDR3 has 14 amino acids. CDR3 DNA sequence: TGTGCCAGCAGCTTCGGGACAGGACTCTACGAGCAGTACTTC. Amino acid sequence: CASSFGTGLYEQYF.

This clone was detected only once. The CDR3 reads CASSPIPSGVSTDTQYF. DNA of the CDR3: TGTGCCAGCAGCCCGATTCCTAGCGGGGTATCCACAGATACGCAGTATTTT. The chain is built from TRBV6-2 or TRBV6-3 and TRBJ2-3, with 9 bases that match TRBD2. This CDR3 has 17 amino acids. V was pared by 6 bases and J by 2 bases, with 12 bases of the junction left unmatched. Germline-derived CDR1 and CDR2 are MNHEY and SVGEGT.

This sequence joins TRBV6-5 and TRBJ1-3; maybe TRBD1 (5 bases). This CDR3 is built from 13 residues. Per germline, CDR1 MNHEY and CDR2 SVGAGI. The germline V and J ends were trimmed by 8 bases and 2 bases, with 10 bases remaining between them. This CDR3 reads CASAPGAGNTIYF. CDR3 nucleotides: TGTGCCAGCGCGCCGGGGGCTGGAAACACCATATATTTT.

The chain joins TRBV7-9 to TRBJ2-7, with TRBD2 as a possible D gene (5 bases). Germline values: CDR1 SEHNR, CDR2 FQNEAQ (reference sequence). The length of the CDR3 is 12 residues. The ends were cut back, 6 bases at V and 2 bases at J, with 8 bases in the middle. The DNA for the CDR3 is TGTGCCAGCAGTCGGGGTACCTACGAGCAGTACTTC. It translates to CASSRGTYEQYF. The full variable domain, rest sourced from reference TRBV7-9 and TRBJ2-7, is DTGVSQNPRHKITKRGQNVTFRCDPISEHNRLYWYRQTLGQGPEFLTYFQNEAQLEKSRLLSDRFSAERPKGSFSTLEIQRTEQGDSAMYLCASSRGTYEQYFGPGTRLTVT.

In this sample, this clone turned up a few times. The V gene is TRBV5-1, the J gene TRBJ1-5; TRBD1 aligns across 7 bases. V gave up 0 bases and J gave up 5 bases; unmatched junction bases: 5. The germline V gene encodes CDR1 SGHRS and CDR2 YFSETQ. CDR3 length equals 15 residues. CDR3 residues: CASSLEGAWDQPQHF. As DNA, the CDR3 is TGCGCCAGCAGCTTGGAGGGGGCTTGGGATCAGCCCCAGCATTTT.

This clone is medium-sized by share. V and J are TRBV28 and TRBJ1-2; D possibly corresponds to TRBD1 (5 bases). This CDR3 is built from 11 residues. V shed 2 bases and J shed 10 bases, with 8 bases lying between them. CDR1 is MDHEN and CDR2 is SYDVKM in the germline V gene. The CDR3 DNA sequence: TGTGCCAGCAGTTTAGGGGACGACTACACCTTC. This codes for CASSLGDDYTF.

The chain employs TRBV10-3 and TRBJ2-5, with TRBD1 as a possible D gene (6 bases). V dropped 4 bases and J dropped 2 bases, with 20 bases sitting between them. CDR1 and CDR2 from the germline V gene are ENHRY and SYGVKD. The CDR3 has 17 amino acids. Here the CDR3 DNA reads TGTGCCATCAGTGTCTACCCACGGGACACCTTTCAAGAGACCCAGTACTTC. Translated, it gives CAISVYPRDTFQETQYF.

V usage is TRBV19 and J usage is TRBJ1-3, with 7 nucleotides matching TRBD1. Germline CDR1 LNHDA, CDR2 SQIVND (reference sequence). There are 15 residues in the CDR3. The V gene end was trimmed by 9 bases and the J gene end by 2 bases; junction bases not matched to a gene: 10. The CDR3 DNA sequence: TGTGCCAGCCACCCCGGAGGGGGCCCTGGAAACACCATATATTTT. This codes for CASHPGGGPGNTIYF.

The chain links TRBV5-5 to TRBJ2-3, with TRBD1 identical over 10 bases. Germline CDR1 reads SGHKS; CDR2 reads YYEKEE (reference sequence). This CDR3 has 16 residues. J lost 4 bases, V lost 0 bases, and 5 bases had no gene match. The chain's CDR3 is CASSLAGTGAADTQYF. The CDR3 DNA reads as TGTGCCAGCAGCTTGGCCGGGACAGGGGCCGCAGATACGCAGTATTTT.

The chain carries TRBV5-6 and TRBJ2-7; TRBD2 matches 8 bases. Per germline, CDR1 SGHDT and CDR2 YYEEEE. The CDR3 sequence is 19 residues long. The V and J ends lost 4 bases and 1 base, in that order; junction bases with no gene match: 19. CDR3 residues: CASSPTLVESGSVSYEQYF. Written as DNA, the CDR3 is TGTGCCAGCAGCCCTACCTTAGTTGAGAGCGGGAGTGTATCCTACGAGCAGTACTTC. Filled out from reference TRBV5-6 and TRBJ2-7, the complete variable domain reads DAGVTQSPTHLIKTRGQQVTLRCSPKSGHDTVSWYQQALGQGPQFIFQYYEEEERQRGNFPDRFSGHQFPNYSSELNVNALLLGDSALYLCASSPTLVESGSVSYEQYFGPGTRLTVT.

The chain links TRBV6-2 or TRBV6-3 to TRBJ2-7; tentatively, D is TRBD1 (6 bases). V dropped 2 bases and J dropped 4 bases, with 9 bases sitting between them. CDR3 size: 13 residues. From germline, CDR1 is MNHEY and CDR2 SVGEGT. This chain's CDR3 is CASSYVQGYEQYF. CDR3 bases: TGTGCCAGCAGTTACGTACAGGGTTACGAGCAGTACTTC.

The chain employs TRBV5-8 and TRBJ1-5; D unresolved. CDR1 and CDR2 (germline): SGHTS, YDEGEE. V was clipped by 3 bases and J by 6 bases, with 7 bases between them. CDR3 length: 12 amino acids. CDR3 bases: TGTGCCAGCAGCTATCGGGGTCAGCCCCAGCATTTT. It translates to CASSYRGQPQHF.

The chain carries TRBV18 and TRBJ1-2; 7 nucleotides align to TRBD1. Germline CDR1 KGHSH, CDR2 LQKENI. This CDR3 spans 18 amino acids. V lost 3 bases to trimming and J lost 0 bases; unmatched junction nucleotides: 13. In nucleotides, the CDR3 is TGTGCCAGCTCACCTCCGACAGGGAGAGTCGCCTCTAACTATGGCTACACCTTC. Translation gives CASSPPTGRVASNYGYTF.

J is TRBJ2-5 and V is TRBV6-2 or TRBV6-3; tentatively, D is TRBD1 or TRBD2 (6 bases each). Germline CDR1 MNHEY, CDR2 SVGEGT. The length of the CDR3 is 19 residues. V lost 3 bases and J 1 base, leaving 24 bases between the germline ends. CDR3 in DNA: TGTGCCAGCAGTTATCCACGTGTTCACGCGGGGACACCCCAAGAGACCCAGTACTTC. Translating it yields CASSYPRVHAGTPQETQYF.

V and J are TRBV4-2 and TRBJ2-7; D tentatively reads TRBD1 or TRBD2 (5 bases each). Germline loops: CDR1 LGHNA, CDR2 YNFKEQ. V was pared by 4 bases and J by 4 bases, with 14 bases between. The CDR3 extends over 14 amino acids. This chain's CDR3 is CASSLGATQYEQYF. In nucleotides, the CDR3 is TGTGCCAGCAGCCTCGGGGCGACTCAGTACGAGCAGTACTTC.

The V call is TRBV5-1, the J call TRBJ2-7; D is perhaps TRBD2 (6 bases). Trimming took off 0 bases at V and 7 bases at J, with 17 bases between the two ends. CDR1 is SGHRS, CDR2 YFSETQ, per germline. The CDR3 covers 15 residues. The CDR3 sequence: CASSLAGTEGREQYF. In nucleotides, the CDR3 is TGCGCCAGCAGCTTGGCAGGGACGGAGGGTCGGGAGCAGTACTTC. The entire variable domain, with the rest obtained from reference TRBV5-1 and TRBJ2-7, is as follows: KAGVTQTPRYLIKTRGQQVTLSCSPISGHRSVSWYQQTPGQGLQFLFEYFSETQRNKGNFPGRFSGRQFSNSRSEMNVSTLELGDSALYLCASSLAGTEGREQYFGPGTRLTVT.

J is TRBJ1-1 and V is TRBV29-1; D is uncertain. This CDR3 spans 14 amino acids. Trimming removed 0 bases from V and 0 bases from J, with 8 bases in between. CDR1 is SQVTM and CDR2 is ANQGSEA in the germline V gene. The DNA of the CDR3 is TGCAGCGTTGAAGATGGGAGCTTGAACACTGAAGCTTTCTTT. Translation gives CSVEDGSLNTEAFF.

V usage is TRBV9 and J usage is TRBJ2-7; TRBD2 matches 11 bases. The CDR3 extends over 14 amino acids. Trimming took 4 bases from V and 6 from J; bases not matched to a gene: 6. The germline V gene encodes CDR1 SGDLS and CDR2 YYNGEE. CDR3 amino acids: CASSYSGGAFEQYF. The CDR3 nucleotides read TGTGCCAGCAGCTATAGCGGGGGGGCCTTCGAGCAGTACTTC.

This sequence joins TRBV28 and TRBJ1-5; D is ambiguous. The germline V and J ends were trimmed by 3 bases and 7 bases, with 4 bases remaining between them. CDR1 is MDHEN and CDR2 is SYDVKM in the germline V gene. The CDR3 is 11 residues long. The CDR3 DNA follows: TGTGCCAGCAGTTTTGGGCAGCCCCAGCATTTT. Translated, it gives CASSFGQPQHF.

The chain carries TRBV5-1 and TRBJ2-3; D unresolved. CDR1 is SGHRS and CDR2 is YFSETQ in the germline V gene. CDR3 length: 12 residues. Trimming removed 7 bases at V and 3 bases at J, with 9 bases between. The CDR3 region has the DNA TGCGCCAGCGAAGTAAAAACAGATACGCAGTATTTT. The encoded protein is CASEVKTDTQYF.

The rearrangement joins TRBV9 to TRBJ1-4, with 10 bases that match TRBD1. The CDR3 runs 14 residues. Losses at the gene ends were 2 bases for V and 8 bases for J; bases not matched to a gene: 3. Germline CDR1 and CDR2: SGDLS and YYNGEE. This CDR3 reads CASSVSDRGEKLFF. The CDR3 DNA reads TGTGCCAGCAGCGTCTCGGACAGGGGGGAAAAACTGTTTTTT.

This chain joins TRBV28 and TRBJ1-3; 10 bases agree with TRBD1. Trimming removed 6 bases from V and 3 bases from J; junction bases left unmatched: 5. Germline V gives CDR1 MDHEN, CDR2 SYDVKM. This CDR3 comprises 15 residues. The CDR3 DNA reads TGTGCCAGCAGCCCAGACAGGGGGCTTGGAAACACCATATATTTT. This codes for CASSPDRGLGNTIYF.

V and J are TRBV7-2 and TRBJ1-2; D call uncertain. The CDR3 has 13 residues. The ends were cut back, 1 base at V and 6 bases at J, with 9 bases in the middle. Germline CDR1 and CDR2: SGHTA and FQGNSA. This CDR3 reads CASSLGLSHGYTF. CDR3 nucleotide sequence: TGTGCCAGCAGCTTAGGGTTGAGTCATGGCTACACCTTC.

The chain joins TRBV7-8 to TRBJ2-1; D could derive from TRBD1 or TRBD2 (5 bases each). The CDR3 length is 13 residues. The germline gives CDR1 SGHVS, CDR2 FQNEAQ. V was shortened by 5 bases and J by 7 bases, with 12 bases between the two germline ends. This chain's CDR3 is CASSDHWGNEQFF. CDR3 DNA sequence: TGTGCCAGCAGCGATCACTGGGGGAATGAGCAGTTCTTC.